The following is a T cell receptor (beta chain) sequence with its context. Produced via immunoSEQ multiplex PCR; TCRdb's table is partial and in-frame only. The sample lists about 300,000 clones, 80% to 95% seen once, with 6.5% to 8% in the top ten. While infection was still active, Seattle patients were enrolled and then followed longitudinally. There are 12 residues in the CDR3. V was pared by 3 bases and J by 2 bases, with 3 bases between. Germline V gene data show CDR1 as SGHTS and CDR2 as YDEGEE. The data belong to a study of blood T cell repertoires in COVID-19. The chain recombines TRBV5-8 with TRBJ1-3; D is ambiguous. The sequenced sample consisted of peripheral blood. The TCR was taken from a young woman with COVID-19, enrolled during active disease. CDR3 sequence reads: CASSWPGNTIYF. The CDR3 DNA sequence: TGTGCCAGCAGCTGGCCTGGAAACACCATATATTTT. The variable domain in full, completed from reference TRBV5-8 and TRBJ1-3, reads EAGVTQSPTHLIKTRGQQATLRCSPISGHTSVYWYQQALGLGLQFLLWYDEGEERNRGNFPPRFSGRQFPNYSSELNVNALELEDSALYLCASSWPGNTIYFGEGSWLTVV.